This entry lists 6 T cell receptor beta chains sequenced from one sample in a study of T cell responses to AZD1222 COVID-19 vaccine (dated by TCRdb to the early 2020s). Library preparation used the immunoSEQ multiplex PCR assay. What TCRdb holds here is the immuneACCESS table cut down to in-frame rearrangements. Part of the clones is not present; checked against another copy, under half of the missing clones reflect an unresolved V gene, and the others are unexplained. In all, the sample holds some 130,000 clones, and approximately 95% of those were seen once. The top ten constitute approximately 7% of the sample. The time point label for this specimen denotes: about 28 days (+/-7) after the second vaccine dose. The sequenced sample was peripheral blood, obtained 28 days after the second AZD1222 dose. These receptors were collected from an adult who received the AZD1222 COVID-19 vaccine.

V usage is TRBV14 and J usage is TRBJ2-3, with 10 bases aligning to TRBD2. Germline values: CDR1 SGHDN, CDR2 FVKESK. Unmatched junction bases numbered 3, after V lost 2 bases and J lost 1 base. The length of the CDR3 is 16 residues. CDR3 nucleotide sequence: TGTGCCAGCAGCCAACTTCTAGCGGGGGGCACAGATACGCAGTATTTT. Translating it yields CASSQLLAGGTDTQYF.

The genes are TRBV2 and TRBJ2-5, with 7 bases that match TRBD2. There are 15 residues in the CDR3. Germline V lookup: CDR1 SNHLY, CDR2 FYNNEI. Unmatched junction bases numbered 11, after V lost 5 bases and J lost 5 bases. CDR3 region: CASSIAGFNRETQYF. The CDR3 nucleotides read TGTGCCAGCAGTATAGCGGGCTTTAACCGGGAGACCCAGTACTTC.

The CDR3 here is CASSLAGGNQPQHF. The CDR3 DNA reads as TGTGCCAGCAGCTTAGCAGGGGGCAATCAGCCCCAGCATTTT. The chain recombines TRBV7-9 with TRBJ1-5, with a weak D call TRBD1 (5 bases). Deletions cut 0 bases from V and 2 bases from J, with 5 bases between. The CDR3 spans 14 residues. From germline, CDR1 is SEHNR and CDR2 FQNEAQ (reference sequence).

The J gene is TRBJ1-1, the V gene TRBV13, with a weak D call TRBD1 (5 bases). Germline V gene data show CDR1 as PRHDT and CDR2 as FYEKMQ (reference sequence). CDR3 length equals 16 residues. The V end was cut by 5 bases, the J end by 2 bases, with 18 bases between. CDR3 in amino acids: CASSPASGRTNTEAFF. The CDR3 DNA reads TGTGCCAGCAGCCCCGCCTCGGGCAGGACAAACACTGAAGCTTTCTTT.

V gene TRBV19 combines with J gene TRBJ1-1; unclear D gene. Germline V gene data show CDR1 as LNHDA and CDR2 as SQIVND (reference sequence). The germline V and J ends were trimmed by 7 bases and 1 base, with 10 bases remaining between them. This CDR3 has 13 residues. CDR3 sequence: CASKRLGNTEAFF. Written as DNA, the CDR3 is TGTGCCAGTAAGAGACTGGGGAACACTGAAGCTTTCTTT. Supplemented by reference TRBV19 and TRBJ1-1, the full variable domain reads DGGITQSPKYLFRKEGQNVTLSCEQNLNHDAMYWYRQDPGQGLRLIYYSQIVNDFQKGDIAEGYSVSREKKESFPLTVTSAQKNPTAFYLCASKRLGNTEAFFGQGTRLTVV.

The chain recombines TRBV5-6 with TRBJ2-7; 9 bases line up with TRBD1. This CDR3 region has 14 residues. Germline V CDR1 and CDR2: SGHDT, YYEEEE. V shed 7 bases and J 4 bases; nucleotides not matched to a gene: 9. In DNA, the CDR3 is TGTGCCAGCGGCCAGGGGACAGGGATATACGAGCAGTACTTC. It specifies CASGQGTGIYEQYF.